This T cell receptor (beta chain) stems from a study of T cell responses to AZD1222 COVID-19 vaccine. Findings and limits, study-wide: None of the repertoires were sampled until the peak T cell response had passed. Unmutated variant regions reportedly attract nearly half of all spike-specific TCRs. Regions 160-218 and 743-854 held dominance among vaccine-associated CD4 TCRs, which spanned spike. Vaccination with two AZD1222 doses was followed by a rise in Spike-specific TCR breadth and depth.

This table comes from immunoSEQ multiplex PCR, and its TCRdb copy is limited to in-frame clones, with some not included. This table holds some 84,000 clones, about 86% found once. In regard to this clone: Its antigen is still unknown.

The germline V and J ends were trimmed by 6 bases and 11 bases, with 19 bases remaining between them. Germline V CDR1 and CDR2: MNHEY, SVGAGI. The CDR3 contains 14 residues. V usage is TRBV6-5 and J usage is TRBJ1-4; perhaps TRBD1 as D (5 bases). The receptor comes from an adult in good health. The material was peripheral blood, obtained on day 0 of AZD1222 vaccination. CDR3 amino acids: CASRLKSREHKLFF. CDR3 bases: TGTGCCAGCAGGTTAAAAAGCAGGGAGCATAAACTGTTTTTT.